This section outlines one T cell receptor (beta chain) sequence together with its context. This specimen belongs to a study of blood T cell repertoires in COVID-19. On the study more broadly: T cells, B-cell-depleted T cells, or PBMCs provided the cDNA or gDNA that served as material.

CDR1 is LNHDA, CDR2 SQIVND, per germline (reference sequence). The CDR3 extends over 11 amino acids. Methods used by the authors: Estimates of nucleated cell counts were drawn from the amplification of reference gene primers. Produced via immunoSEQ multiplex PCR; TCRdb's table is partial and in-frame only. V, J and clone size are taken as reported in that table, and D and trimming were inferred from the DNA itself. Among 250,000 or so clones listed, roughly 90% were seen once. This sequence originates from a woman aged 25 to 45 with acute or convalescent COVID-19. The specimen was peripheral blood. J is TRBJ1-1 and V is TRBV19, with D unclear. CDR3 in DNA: TGTGCAGGGAAGCGGGGATCTGAAGCTTTCTTT. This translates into CAGKRGSEAFF.